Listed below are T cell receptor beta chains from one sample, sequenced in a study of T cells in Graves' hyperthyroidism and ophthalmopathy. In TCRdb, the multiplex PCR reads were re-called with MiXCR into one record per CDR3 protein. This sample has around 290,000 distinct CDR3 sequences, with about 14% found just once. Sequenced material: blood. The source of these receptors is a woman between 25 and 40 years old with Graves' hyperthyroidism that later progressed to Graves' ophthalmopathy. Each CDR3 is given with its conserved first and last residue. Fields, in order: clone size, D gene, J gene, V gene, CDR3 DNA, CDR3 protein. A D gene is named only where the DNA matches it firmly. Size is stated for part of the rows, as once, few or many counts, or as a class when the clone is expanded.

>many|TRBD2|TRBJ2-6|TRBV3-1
TGTGCCAGCAGCCAAGGACTAGCGGGAGCCTCTGGGGCCAACGTCCTGACTTTC
CASSQGLAGASGANVLTF
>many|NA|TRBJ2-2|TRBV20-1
TGCAGTGCTAGAGGAGGACAGCACACCGGGGAGCTGTTTTTT
CSARGGQHTGELFF
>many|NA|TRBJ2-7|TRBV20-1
TGCAGTGCCCCAGGAGGAGGGCCTCACGAGCAGTACTTC
CSAPGGGPHEQYF
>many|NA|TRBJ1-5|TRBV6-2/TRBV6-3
TGTGCCAGCAGTTGGACTCTTAATCAGCCCCAGCATTTT
CASSWTLNQPQHF
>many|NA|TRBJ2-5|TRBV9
TGTGCCAGCAGCGTAGGCGACGCGAGAGGGGAGACCCAGTACTTC
CASSVGDARGETQYF
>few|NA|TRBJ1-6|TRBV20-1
TGCAGTGCCTTAATAAGGGGAACGAACAATTCACCCCTCCACTTT
CSALIRGTNNSPLHF
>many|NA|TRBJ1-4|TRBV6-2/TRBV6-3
TGTGCCAGCAGCGCTGCGATGGGGGATGAAAAACTGTTTTTT
CASSAAMGDEKLFF
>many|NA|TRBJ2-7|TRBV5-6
TGTGCCAGCAGCGAGGGACCTCTGAGCTCCTACGAGCAGTACTTC
CASSEGPLSSYEQYF
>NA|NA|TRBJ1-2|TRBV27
TGTGCCAGCACCCCTCCCGGCTACACCTTC
CASTPPGYTF
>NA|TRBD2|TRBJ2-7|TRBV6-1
TGTGCCAGCAGCGGAGGACTAGCGGGAGACAGGCCGCCCTACGAGCAGTACTTC
CASSGGLAGDRPPYEQYF
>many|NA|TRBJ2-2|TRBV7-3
TGTGCCAGCAGGCTGGGGCAGCACACCGGGGAGCTGTTTTTT
CASRLGQHTGELFF
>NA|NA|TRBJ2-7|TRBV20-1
TGCAGTGCTGAAATGGACAGCACACTATACGAGCAGTACTTC
CSAEMDSTLYEQYF
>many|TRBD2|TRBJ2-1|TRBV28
TGTGCCAGCAGTTTCCTAGCGGGAGGGCCGGGCAATGAGCAGTTCTTC
CASSFLAGGPGNEQFF
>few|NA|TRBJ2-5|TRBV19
TGTGCCAGTAGTACCGGGTCCTCAGAGACCCAGTACTTC
CASSTGSSETQYF
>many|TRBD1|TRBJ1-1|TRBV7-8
TGTGCCAGCAGCTTTACAGGGGACCGCACTGAAGCTTTCTTT
CASSFTGDRTEAFF
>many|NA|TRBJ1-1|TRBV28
TGTGCCAGCAGTTCGTTTAACTCAGGAAGGACTGAAGCTTTCTTT
CASSSFNSGRTEAFF
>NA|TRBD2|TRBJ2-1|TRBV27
TGTGCCAGCAGTTGGACTAGCGCCAACAATGAGCAGTTCTTC
CASSWTSANNEQFF
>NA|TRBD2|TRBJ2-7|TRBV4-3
TGCGCCAGCAGCCAGACTAGCGGGAGCCTCGAGCAGTACTTC
CASSQTSGSLEQYF
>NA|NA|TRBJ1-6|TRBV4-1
TGCGCCAGCAGCCAAGCAGGAACACCCCTCCACTTT
CASSQAGTPLHF
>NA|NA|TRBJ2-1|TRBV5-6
TGTGCCAGCAGCTTGAGGCATGAGCAGTTCTTC
CASSLRHEQFF
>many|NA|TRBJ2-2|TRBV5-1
TGCGCCAGCAGCAGCACATGGGTGACCGGGGAGCTGTTTTTT
CASSSTWVTGELFF
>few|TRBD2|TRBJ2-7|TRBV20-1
TGCAGTGCTATAGGCGGGGGTTACGAGCAGTACTTC
CSAIGGGYEQYF
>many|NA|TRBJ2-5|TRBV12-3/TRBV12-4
TGTGCCAGCAGTTTAAGAGGACTGGGCGGTCGGAGAGAGACCCAGTACTTC
CASSLRGLGGRRETQYF
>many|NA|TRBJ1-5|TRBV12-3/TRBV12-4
TGTGCCAGCAGTCCTGCGGGGGGGGGGGTTGTGCCCCAGCATTTT
CASSPAGGGVVPQHF
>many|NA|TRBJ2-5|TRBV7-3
TGTGCCAGCAGCTTCGGTCCGGGAGCAGAGACCCAGTACTTC
CASSFGPGAETQYF
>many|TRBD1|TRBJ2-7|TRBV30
TGTGCCTGGAGTCTCCAGTTGGGACAGACCTACGAGCAGTACTTC
CAWSLQLGQTYEQYF
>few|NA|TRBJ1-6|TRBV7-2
TGTGCCAGCAGCTCCTACAGGGAGAATTCACCCCTCCACTTT
CASSSYRENSPLHF
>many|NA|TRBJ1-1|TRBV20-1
TGCAGTGCCACAACAGGGTGGAGCACTGAAGCTTTCTTT
CSATTGWSTEAFF
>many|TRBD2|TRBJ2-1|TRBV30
TGTGCCTGGAGTCCACCCGGACTAGCGGGCCGGAGTGAGCAGTTCTTC
CAWSPPGLAGRSEQFF
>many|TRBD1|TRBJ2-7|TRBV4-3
TGCGCCAGCAGCCCCGGGACAGGGGCCCAGAGCGAGCAGTACTTC
CASSPGTGAQSEQYF
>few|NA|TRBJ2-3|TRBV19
TGTGCCAGTAGTGGTGGAGGGACGCCCAAGTATTTT
CASSGGGTPKYF
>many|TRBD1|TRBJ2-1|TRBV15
TGTGCCACCTTGACAGGGTACAATGAGCAGTTCTTC
CATLTGYNEQFF
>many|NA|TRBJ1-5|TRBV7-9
TGTGCCAGCAGCTTCTTATCTGATCAGCCCCAGCATTTT
CASSFLSDQPQHF
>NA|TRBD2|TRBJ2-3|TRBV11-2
TGTGCCAGCAGCTTAGATGGGTTGTTGGGACTAGCGGGGGTGGGAGATACGCAGTATTTT
CASSLDGLLGLAGVGDTQYF
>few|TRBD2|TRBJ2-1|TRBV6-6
TGTGCCAGCAGTTACCGGGTTTATGCGGGAGCGACGAATGAGCAGTTCTTC
CASSYRVYAGATNEQFF